One and the same sample provided the 6 T cell receptor beta chains below, sequenced in a study of blood T cell repertoires in COVID-19. The method was immunoSEQ multiplex PCR; TCRdb's version includes in-frame clones alone and lacks a portion of them. The sample lists some 230,000 clones; around 86% were seen once. Material for sequencing was peripheral blood. The receptors here all came from a man younger than 45 who had recovered from COVID-19.

This rearrangement joins TRBV19 to TRBJ2-3; possible D gene TRBD2, 6 bases. Germline V CDR1 and CDR2: LNHDA, SQIVND (reference sequence). Trimming removed 7 bases from V and 9 bases from J, with 11 bases in between. CDR3 length equals 11 residues. The CDR3 nucleotides are TGTGCCAGTAAGGAGGGCGGCACGCAGTATTTT. Its protein product is CASKEGGTQYF. The full variable domain, its missing parts supplied by reference TRBV19 and TRBJ2-3, is DGGITQSPKYLFRKEGQNVTLSCEQNLNHDAMYWYRQDPGQGLRLIYYSQIVNDFQKGDIAEGYSVSREKKESFPLTVTSAQKNPTAFYLCASKEGGTQYFGPGTRLTVL.

This clone was seen more than once but under ten times. The V and J genes are TRBV18 and TRBJ2-1, with unresolved D. Germline values: CDR1 KGHSH, CDR2 LQKENI. Between the trimmed V and J ends, which lost 3 bases and 8 bases, there was a span of 8 bases. The CDR3 has 12 residues. Written as DNA, the CDR3 is TGTGCCAGCTCACCTTCATCCCATGAGCAGTTCTTC. This gives the protein CASSPSSHEQFF.

The V call is TRBV10-1, the J call TRBJ2-5; 14 nucleotides match TRBD2. Germline-derived CDR1 and CDR2 are WNHNN and SYGVQD (reference sequence). Trimming took 4 bases from V and 3 from J; bases not matched to a gene: 1. The CDR3 extends over 15 amino acids. CDR3 coding DNA: TGCGCCAGCAGTGCGGGACTAGCGGGGGAAGAGACCCAGTACTTC. This sequence encodes CASSAGLAGEETQYF.

V and J are TRBV4-1 and TRBJ1-1; TRBD1 matches at 8 bases. The CDR3 is made up of 15 amino acids. V was clipped by 0 bases and J by 0 bases; unmatched bases: 0. Germline CDR1 and CDR2: MGHRA and YSYEKL. Here the CDR3 DNA reads TGCGCCAGCAGCCAAGAACAGGGGGTGAACACTGAAGCTTTCTTT. Protein product: CASSQEQGVNTEAFF.

This clone was recorded once. This chain uses TRBV11-3 with TRBJ2-3; D is possibly TRBD1 (6 bases). This CDR3 is 13 amino acids long. V dropped 5 bases and J dropped 5 bases, with 11 bases sitting between them. Germline CDR1 reads SGHNT; CDR2 reads YENEEA. The CDR3 DNA reads as TGTGCCAGCAGCCCAGGGGCAGGAGATACGCAGTATTTT. Translation: CASSPGAGDTQYF.

The chain links TRBV6-5 to TRBJ2-7; 8 bases map to TRBD1. CDR1 MNHEY and CDR2 SVGAGI come from the germline V gene. V trimming: 6 bases; J trimming: 5 bases; junction bases outside the gene matches: 6. The CDR3 spans 13 residues. The CDR3 nucleotides are TGTGCCAGCAGCCGACAGGGGATCCACGAGCAGTACTTC. Amino acid sequence: CASSRQGIHEQYF.